Ten or more counts support the clone carrying this T cell receptor (beta chain). These data belong to a study of T-cell reconstitution after alpha-beta-depleted transplantation in children. Unique molecular identifiers were built into the TCRbeta library. TCRdb re-derived calls from the PCR reads in MiXCR, one entry per CDR3 protein. The top ten hold more than 2.5% of the sample, which has 190,000 or so distinct CDR3 sequences, approximately 6.8% seen once. Germline loops: CDR1 MGHDK, CDR2 SYGVNS. The V gene end was trimmed by 4 bases and the J gene end by 3 bases; junction bases not matched to a gene: 8. The CDR3 length is 15 residues.

The specimen comprised PBMCs from the stem cell graft donor, sampled from the stem cell graft. The rearrangement uses TRBV25-1 and TRBJ2-5; 7 bases align to TRBD2. The source is a human donor who donated a stem cell graft to a child with Wiskott-Aldrich syndrome. The CDR3, as DNA: TGTGCCAGCAGTGGCGTAGCGGCGGGGGAAGAGACCCAGTACTTC. Its translation: CASSGVAAGEETQYF.